This TCR beta chain was identified in a study of control samples from healthy donors and cancer patients. V was cut by 4 bases and J by 6 bases, with 6 bases left in between. CDR3 length: 12 residues. Germline V CDR1 and CDR2: LGHDT, YNNKEL (reference sequence). This table comes from immunoSEQ multiplex PCR, and its TCRdb copy is limited to in-frame clones, with some not included. The data hold around 70,000 clones, with 75% to 85% observed a single time. This chain connects TRBV3-1 (or the pseudogene TRBV3-2) to TRBJ2-2; D is unclear. Sequencing used blood. The receptor was derived from a man aged 60-69 years in good health. CDR3 sequence: CASSPRAGELFF. Here the CDR3 DNA reads TGTGCCAGCAGCCCCCGGGCCGGGGAGCTGTTTTTT.